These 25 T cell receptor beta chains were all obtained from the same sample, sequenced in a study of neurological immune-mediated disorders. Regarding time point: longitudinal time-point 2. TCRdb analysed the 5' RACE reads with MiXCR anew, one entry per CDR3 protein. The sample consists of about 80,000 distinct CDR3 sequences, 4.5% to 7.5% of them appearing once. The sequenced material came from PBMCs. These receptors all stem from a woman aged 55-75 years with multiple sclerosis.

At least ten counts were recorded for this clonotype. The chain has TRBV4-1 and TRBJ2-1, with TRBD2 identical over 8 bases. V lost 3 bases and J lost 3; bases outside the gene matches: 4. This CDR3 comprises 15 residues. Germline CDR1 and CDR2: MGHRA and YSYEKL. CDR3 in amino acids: CASSHLAGSYNEQFF. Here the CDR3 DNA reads TGCGCCAGCAGCCATCTAGCGGGCAGCTACAATGAGCAGTTCTTC.

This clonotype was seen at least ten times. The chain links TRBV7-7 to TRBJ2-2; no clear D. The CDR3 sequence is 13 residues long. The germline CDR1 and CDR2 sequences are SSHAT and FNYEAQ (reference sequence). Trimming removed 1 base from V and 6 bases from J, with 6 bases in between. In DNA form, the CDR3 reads TGTGCCAGCAGCTTAGAACGTTCCGGGGAGCTGTTTTTT. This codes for CASSLERSGELFF.

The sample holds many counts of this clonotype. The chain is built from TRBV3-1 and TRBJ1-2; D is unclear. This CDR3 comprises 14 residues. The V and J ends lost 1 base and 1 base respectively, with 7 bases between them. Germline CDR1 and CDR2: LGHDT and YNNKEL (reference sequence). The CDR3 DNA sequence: TGTGCCAGCAGCCAAGTCCCGGTTAACTATGGCTACACCTTC. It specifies CASSQVPVNYGYTF.

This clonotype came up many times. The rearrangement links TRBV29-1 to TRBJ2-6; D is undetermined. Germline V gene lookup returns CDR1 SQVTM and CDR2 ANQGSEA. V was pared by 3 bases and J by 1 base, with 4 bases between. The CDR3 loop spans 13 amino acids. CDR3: CSVDSSGANVLTF. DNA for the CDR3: TGCAGCGTTGATAGTTCTGGGGCCAACGTCCTGACTTTC.

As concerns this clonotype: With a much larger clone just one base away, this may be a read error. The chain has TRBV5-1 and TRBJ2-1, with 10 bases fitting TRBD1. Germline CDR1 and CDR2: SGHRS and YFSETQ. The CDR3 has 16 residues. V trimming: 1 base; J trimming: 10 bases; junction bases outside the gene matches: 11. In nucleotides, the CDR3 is TGCGCCAGCAGCTTGTTCGGTGGACAGGGGGAACGCGAGCAGTTCTTC. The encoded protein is CASSLFGGQGEREQFF.

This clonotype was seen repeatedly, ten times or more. The CDR3 DNA is TGCAGCGTCCGGGACGGTTCCTACGAGCAGTACTTC. Protein: CSVRDGSYEQYF. The V call is TRBV29-1, the J call TRBJ2-7; D assignment may be TRBD1 or TRBD2 (5 bases each). The CDR3 contains 12 residues. CDR1 SQVTM and CDR2 ANQGSEA come from the germline V gene. The V gene lost 6 bases and the J gene lost 1 base, with 10 bases spanning the gap.

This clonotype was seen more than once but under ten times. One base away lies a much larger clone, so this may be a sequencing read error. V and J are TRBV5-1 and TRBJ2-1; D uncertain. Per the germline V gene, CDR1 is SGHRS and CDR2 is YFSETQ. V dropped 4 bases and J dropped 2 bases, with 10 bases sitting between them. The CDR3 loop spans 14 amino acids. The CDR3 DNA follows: TGCGCCAGCAGCACCTCTTCGACCTACAATGAGCAGTTCTTC. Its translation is CASSTSSTYNEQFF.

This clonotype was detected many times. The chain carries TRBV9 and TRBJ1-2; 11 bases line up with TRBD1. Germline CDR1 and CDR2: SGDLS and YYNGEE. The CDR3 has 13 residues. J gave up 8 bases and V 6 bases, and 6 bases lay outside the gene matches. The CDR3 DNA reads TGTGCCAGCACGCGGGACAGGGGGAAAGGCTACACCTTC. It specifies CASTRDRGKGYTF.

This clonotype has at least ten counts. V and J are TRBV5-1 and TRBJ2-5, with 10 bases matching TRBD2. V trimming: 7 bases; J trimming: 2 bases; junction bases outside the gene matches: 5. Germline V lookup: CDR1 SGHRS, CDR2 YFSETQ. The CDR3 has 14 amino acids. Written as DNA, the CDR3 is TGCGCCAGCTATAGCGGGGGGCAACAAGAGACCCAGTACTTC. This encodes CASYSGGQQETQYF.

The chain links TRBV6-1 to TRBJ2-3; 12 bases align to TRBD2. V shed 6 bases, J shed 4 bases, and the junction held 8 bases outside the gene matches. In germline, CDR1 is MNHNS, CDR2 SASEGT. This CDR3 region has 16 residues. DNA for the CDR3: TGTGCCAGCAGGCGCACTAGCGGGGGGCTTGCAGATACGCAGTATTTT. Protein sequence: CASRRTSGGLADTQYF.

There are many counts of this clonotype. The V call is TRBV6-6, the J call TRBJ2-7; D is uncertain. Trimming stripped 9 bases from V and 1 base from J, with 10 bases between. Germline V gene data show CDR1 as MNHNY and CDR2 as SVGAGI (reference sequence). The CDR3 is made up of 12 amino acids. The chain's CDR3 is CASRPGSYEQYF. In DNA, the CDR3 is TGTGCCAGTCGCCCCGGGTCCTACGAGCAGTACTTC.

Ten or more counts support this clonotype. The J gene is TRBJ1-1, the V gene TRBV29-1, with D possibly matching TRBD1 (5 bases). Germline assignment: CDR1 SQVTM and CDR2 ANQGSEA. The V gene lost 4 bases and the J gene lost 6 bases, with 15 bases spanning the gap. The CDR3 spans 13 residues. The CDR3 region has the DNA TGCAGCGTTGTGGGTCCCCAGGGCGCTGAAGCTTTCTTT. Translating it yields CSVVGPQGAEAFF.

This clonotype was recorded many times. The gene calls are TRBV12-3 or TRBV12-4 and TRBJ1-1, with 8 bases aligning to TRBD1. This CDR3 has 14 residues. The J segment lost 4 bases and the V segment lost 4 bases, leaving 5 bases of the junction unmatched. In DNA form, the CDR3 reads TGTGCCAGCAGTTACCACACAGGGGGCACTGAAGCTTTCTTT. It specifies CASSYHTGGTEAFF.

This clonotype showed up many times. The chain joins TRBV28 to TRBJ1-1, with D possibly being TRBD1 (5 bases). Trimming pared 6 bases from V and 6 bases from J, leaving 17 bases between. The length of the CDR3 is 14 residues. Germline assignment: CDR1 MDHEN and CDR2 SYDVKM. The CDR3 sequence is CASSTQVVPPEAFF. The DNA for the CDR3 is TGTGCCAGCAGCACACAGGTGGTACCCCCTGAAGCTTTCTTT.

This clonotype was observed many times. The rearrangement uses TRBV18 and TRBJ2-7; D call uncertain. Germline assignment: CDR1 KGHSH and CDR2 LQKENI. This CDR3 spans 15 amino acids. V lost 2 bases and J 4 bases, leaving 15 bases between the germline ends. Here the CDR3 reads CASSPRVEDPYEQYF. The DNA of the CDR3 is TGTGCCAGCTCACCAAGGGTTGAAGACCCATACGAGCAGTACTTC.

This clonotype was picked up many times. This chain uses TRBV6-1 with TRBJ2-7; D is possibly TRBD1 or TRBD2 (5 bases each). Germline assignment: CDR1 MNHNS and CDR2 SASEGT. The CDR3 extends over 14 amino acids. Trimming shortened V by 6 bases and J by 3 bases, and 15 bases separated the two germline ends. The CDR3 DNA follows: TGTGCCAGCAGGAGCCGGGACGGGATCTACGAGCAGTACTTC. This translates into CASRSRDGIYEQYF.

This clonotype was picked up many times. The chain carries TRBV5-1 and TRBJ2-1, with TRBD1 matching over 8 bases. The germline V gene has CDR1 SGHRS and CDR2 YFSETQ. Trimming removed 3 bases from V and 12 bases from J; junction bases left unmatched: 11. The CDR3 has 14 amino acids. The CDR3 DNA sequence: TGCGCCAGCAGCTCGGAGGGGCGCGGACAGGGGCAGTTCTTC. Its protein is CASSSEGRGQGQFF.

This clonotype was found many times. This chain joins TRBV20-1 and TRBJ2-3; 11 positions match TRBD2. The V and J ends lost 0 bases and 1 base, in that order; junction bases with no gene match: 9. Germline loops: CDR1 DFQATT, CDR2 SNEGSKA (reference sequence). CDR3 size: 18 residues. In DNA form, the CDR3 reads TGCAGTGCTAGAGATCTAGCGGGGGGCTACGGTCGCACAGATACGCAGTATTTT. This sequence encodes CSARDLAGGYGRTDTQYF.

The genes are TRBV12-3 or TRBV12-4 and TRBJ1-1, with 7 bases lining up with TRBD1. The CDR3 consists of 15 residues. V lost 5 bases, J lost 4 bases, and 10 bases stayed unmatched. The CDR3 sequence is CASSPNRGGGTEAFF. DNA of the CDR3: TGTGCCAGCAGTCCAAACAGGGGAGGAGGCACTGAAGCTTTCTTT.

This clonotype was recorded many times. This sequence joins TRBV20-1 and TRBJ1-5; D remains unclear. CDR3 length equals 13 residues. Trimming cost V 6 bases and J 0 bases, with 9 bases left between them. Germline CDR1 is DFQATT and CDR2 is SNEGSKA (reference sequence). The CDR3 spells CSAKGDSNQPQHF. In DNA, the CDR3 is TGCAGTGCCAAGGGAGATAGCAATCAGCCCCAGCATTTT.

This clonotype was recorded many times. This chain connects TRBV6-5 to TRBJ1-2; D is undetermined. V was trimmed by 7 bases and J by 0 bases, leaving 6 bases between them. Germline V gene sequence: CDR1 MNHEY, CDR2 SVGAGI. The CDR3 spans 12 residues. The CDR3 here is CASNDPNYGYTF. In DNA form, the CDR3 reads TGTGCCAGCAACGACCCTAACTATGGCTACACCTTC.

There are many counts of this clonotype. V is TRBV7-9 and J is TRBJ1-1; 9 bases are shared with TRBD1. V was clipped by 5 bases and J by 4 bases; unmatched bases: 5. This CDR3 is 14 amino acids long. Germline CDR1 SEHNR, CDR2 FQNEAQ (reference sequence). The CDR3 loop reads CASSPGQGLTEAFF. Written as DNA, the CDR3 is TGTGCCAGCAGCCCGGGACAGGGTCTCACTGAAGCTTTCTTT. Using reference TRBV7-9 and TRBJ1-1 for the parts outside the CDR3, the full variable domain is DTGVSQNPRHKITKRGQNVTFRCDPISEHNRLYWYRQTLGQGPEFLTYFQNEAQLEKSRLLSDRFSAERPKGSFSTLEIQRTEQGDSAMYLCASSPGQGLTEAFFGQGTRLTVV.

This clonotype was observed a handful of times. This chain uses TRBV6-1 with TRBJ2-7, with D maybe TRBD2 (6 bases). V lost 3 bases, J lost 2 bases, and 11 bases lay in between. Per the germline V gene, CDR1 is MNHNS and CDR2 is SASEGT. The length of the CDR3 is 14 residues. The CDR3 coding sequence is TGTGCCAGCAGTGATATAGCGGCCACCTACGAGCAGTACTTC. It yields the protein CASSDIAATYEQYF.

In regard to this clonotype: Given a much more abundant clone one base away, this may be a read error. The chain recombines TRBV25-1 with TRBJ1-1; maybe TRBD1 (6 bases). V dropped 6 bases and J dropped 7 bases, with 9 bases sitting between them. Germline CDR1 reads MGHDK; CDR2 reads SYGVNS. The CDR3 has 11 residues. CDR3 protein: CASRGTLEAFF. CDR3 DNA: TGTGCCAGCAGGGGGACACTTGAAGCTTTCTTT.

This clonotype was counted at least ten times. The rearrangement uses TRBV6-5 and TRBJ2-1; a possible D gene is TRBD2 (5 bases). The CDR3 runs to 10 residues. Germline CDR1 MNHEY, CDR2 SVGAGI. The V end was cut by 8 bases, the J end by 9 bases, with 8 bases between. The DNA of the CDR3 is TGTGCCAGCGGTGGGAGTGAGCAGTTCTTC. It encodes CASGGSEQFF.